A selection of T cell receptor beta chains follows, all from one sample in a study of T cell responses to AZD1222 COVID-19 vaccine. Produced via immunoSEQ multiplex PCR; TCRdb's table is partial and in-frame only. This table holds about 82,000 clones, 92% found once. The material sequenced was peripheral blood, taken 28 days after the second AZD1222 dose. The receptors originated from an adult who received the AZD1222 COVID-19 vaccine. Each CDR3 is given with its conserved first and last residue. D genes are given only for firm matches. Some rows mark clone size as missing; the rest say once, few, many or name a class of expanded clone.

v_call	d_call	j_call	clone_size	cdr3_nt	cdr3_aa
TRBV6-5	-	TRBJ1-2	-	TGTGCCAGCACCGGATGGGGGGGGCCAAACTATGGCTACACCTTC	CASTGWGGPNYGYTF
TRBV11-2	TRBD1	TRBJ2-3	-	TGTGCCAGCAGCTTAGAGGGACAGTTGTTTCGGGGTACGCAGTATTTT	CASSLEGQLFRGTQYF
TRBV6-1	-	TRBJ2-6	-	TGTGCCAGCAGTGAAGCGTCCGGGCGACTCTCTGGGGCCAACGTCCTGACTTTC	CASSEASGRLSGANVLTF
TRBV7-9	-	TRBJ1-1	-	TGTGCCAGCAGCTCAGGACAGCTGAACACTGAAGCTTTCTTT	CASSSGQLNTEAFF
TRBV6-1	-	TRBJ2-7	-	TGTGCCAGCAGTGAAAGTCCCAACTTGGGCGGGGTCTACGAGCAGTACTTC	CASSESPNLGGVYEQYF
TRBV11-2	-	TRBJ1-2	few	TGTGCCAGCAGCTTAGATATCGGCAGACTTAACTATGGCTACACCTTC	CASSLDIGRLNYGYTF
TRBV19	TRBD1	TRBJ2-3	-	TGTGCCAGTAGTACCCGGACAGGGTTCGGTACGCAGTATTTT	CASSTRTGFGTQYF
TRBV27	-	TRBJ2-7	-	TGTGCCAGCAGTGCCGGACGGCAATTCTACGAGCAGTACTTC	CASSAGRQFYEQYF
TRBV6-5	TRBD2	TRBJ2-7	-	TGTGCCAGCAGTAACCCCGGGACTACCTACGAGCAGTACTTC	CASSNPGTTYEQYF
TRBV5-1	-	TRBJ2-1	-	TGCGCCAGCAGCTTTGAACCGGGGGCATTTTACAATGAGCAGTTCTTC	CASSFEPGAFYNEQFF
TRBV5-5	-	TRBJ1-1	-	TGTGCCAGCAGCTTGCAAGGGGCTGGCCTGAACACTGAAGCTTTCTTT	CASSLQGAGLNTEAFF
TRBV28	TRBD1	TRBJ1-2	-	TGTGCCAGCAGTACCCGGACAGGGTTGAACTATGGCTACACCTTC	CASSTRTGLNYGYTF
TRBV16	-	TRBJ1-3	-	TGTGCCAGCAGCCAGTCAGGGACGTCTGGAAACACCATATATTTT	CASSQSGTSGNTIYF
TRBV28	-	TRBJ1-5	-	TGTGCCAGCAGTTCCACTCAGGGAGCGGGGGTTCCAGCCAATCAGCCCCAGCATTTT	CASSSTQGAGVPANQPQHF
TRBV19	-	TRBJ2-7	-	TGTGCCAGTAGGGTGACTGAAAGCTCCTACGAGCAGTACTTC	CASRVTESSYEQYF
TRBV14	-	TRBJ1-5	-	TGTGCCAGCAGCCATTCAGGAAGCAATCAGCCCCAGCATTTT	CASSHSGSNQPQHF
TRBV11-2	-	TRBJ1-4	few	TGTGCCAGCAGCTTGGGGGGGGCAGCGGGTAATGAAAAACTGTTTTTT	CASSLGGAAGNEKLFF